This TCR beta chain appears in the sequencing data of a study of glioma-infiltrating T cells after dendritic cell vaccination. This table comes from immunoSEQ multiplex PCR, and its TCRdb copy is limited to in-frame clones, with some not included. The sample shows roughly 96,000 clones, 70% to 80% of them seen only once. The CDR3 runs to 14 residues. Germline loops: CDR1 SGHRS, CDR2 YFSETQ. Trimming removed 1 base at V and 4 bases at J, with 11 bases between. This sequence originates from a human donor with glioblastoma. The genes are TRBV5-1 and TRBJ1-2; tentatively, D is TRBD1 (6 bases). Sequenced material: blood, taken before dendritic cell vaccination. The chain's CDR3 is CASSLSGQPYGYTF. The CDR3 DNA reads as TGCGCCAGCAGCTTGTCGGGACAACCCTATGGCTACACCTTC.